This entry is about one T cell receptor (beta chain). The antigen remains unidentified. A mixed TRB-A/B primer pool amplified rearranged TRB by multiplex touch-down PCR. TCRdb called the multiplex PCR reads again in MiXCR, with one record for every CDR3 protein. The repertoire consists of under 2,500 distinct CDR3 sequences, with less than 30% occurring once and the leading ten covering 8.8%. This entry comes from a study of T cell repertoires in aging, cancer and after chemotherapy. Whole-study context: Glioblastoma patients receiving temozolomide-based therapy gave paired samples before and after chemotherapy.

The germline V and J ends were trimmed by 3 bases and 2 bases, with 15 bases remaining between them. The length of the CDR3 is 16 residues. CDR1 is MNHEY and CDR2 is SVGAGI in the germline V gene. The template was genomic DNA from peripheral blood, not RNA. Study-level points and caveats: Compared with age-matched healthy donors, untreated hematological or solid cancer patients showed higher blood TCR clonality. Loss of evenness, beyond lost richness, contributed to age-related TCR diversity decline in cancer patients. Rebound thymic output was suggested by rising median generation probability during chemotherapy in each cancer cohort.

This sequence joins TRBV6-5 and TRBJ2-3, with D possibly matching TRBD1 (6 bases). Input material: blood. This TCR was sampled from a human donor with a solid tumor. The CDR3, as DNA: TGTGCCAGCAGTTATAGGGATCAGGGGTACACAGATACGCAGTATTTT. The encoded protein is CASSYRDQGYTDTQYF.